The 13 T cell receptor beta chains presented below share a single source sample, sequenced in a study of T cell repertoires in cytomegalovirus infection. One entry per CDR3 protein, called by TCRdb with MiXCR from the reads. This sample has roughly 720,000 distinct CDR3 sequences, with 35% to 40% found just once. The specimen was PBMCs. These receptors were taken from a human donor in good health (CMV status not recorded). Some clones in this sample may be carry-over from other donors' samples.

As regards this clonotype: The CDR3 does not end in the conserved phenylalanine or tryptophan, so this is likely a read error. The chain employs TRBV7-6 and TRBJ2-5; a possible D gene is TRBD1 (6 bases). V lost 3 bases to trimming and J lost 4 bases, with 15 bases between them. The CDR3 runs 15 residues. Germline CDR1 and CDR2: SGHVS and FNYEAQ. The DNA for the CDR3 is TGTGCCAGCAGCTTCAGGGGCGATTTATCAGAGACCCAGTACATC. This codes for CASSFRGDLSETQYI.

The CDR3 is CSARNRDRADSFF. The CDR3 bases are TGCAGCGCCAGAAACCGGGACAGGGCGGATTCTTTCTTT. The V and J genes are TRBV29-1 and TRBJ1-1; 9 bases are a match to TRBD1. The CDR3 is 13 amino acids. The V gene's germline CDR1 is SQVTM and CDR2 ANQGSEA. The J segment lost 12 bases and the V segment lost 7 bases, leaving 15 bases of the junction unmatched. The full variable domain, with the rest looked up from reference TRBV29-1 and TRBJ1-1, is SAVISQKPSRDICQRGTSLTIQCQVDSQVTMMFWYRQQPGQSLTLIATANQGSEATYESGFVIDKFPISRPNLTFSTLTVSNMSPEDSSIYLCSARNRDRADSFFGQGTRLTVV.

In this sample, this clonotype turned up many times. This chain connects TRBV7-2 to TRBJ1-2; 8 nucleotides agree with TRBD1. This CDR3 has 13 amino acids. Germline CDR1 and CDR2: SGHTA and FQGNSA. The junction had 5 bases not matched to a gene; V was cut back by 5 bases and J by 6 bases. The CDR3, as DNA: TGTGCCAGCAGCCCGCGACAGGGGAATGGCTACACCTTC. Amino acids: CASSPRQGNGYTF.

The rearrangement uses TRBV19 and TRBJ1-1, with D possibly being TRBD1 (6 bases). Germline loops: CDR1 LNHDA, CDR2 SQIVND (reference sequence). This CDR3 region has 13 residues. Trimming stripped 6 bases from V and 8 bases from J, with 16 bases between. CDR3 nucleotides: TGTGCCAGTAGGTCGTTGGGTGACAGGGAAGCTTTCTTT. Translating gives CASRSLGDREAFF.

This clonotype was seen a handful of times. The V gene is TRBV6-1, the J gene TRBJ2-3, with 7 bases identical to TRBD2. The V gene end was trimmed by 8 bases and the J gene end by 6 bases; junction bases not matched to a gene: 11. Germline values: CDR1 MNHNS, CDR2 SASEGT. This CDR3 is 14 amino acids long. The CDR3 nucleotides read TGTGCCAGCCTATGGGCGGGAGTTGCCGATACGCAGTATTTT. Translation gives CASLWAGVADTQYF.

V usage is TRBV14 and J usage is TRBJ2-5; the D is unclear. V gave up 0 bases and J gave up 1 base, with 9 bases separating them. The germline gives CDR1 SGHDN, CDR2 FVKESK. This CDR3 contains 15 residues. The CDR3 sequence: CASSQDLASQETQYF. CDR3 DNA sequence: TGTGCCAGCAGCCAAGATCTCGCATCCCAAGAGACCCAGTACTTC.

For this clonotype: Because it lacks the conserved phenylalanine or tryptophan at the end, this CDR3 is likely a read error. The DNA is omitted, as the CDR3 cannot be located on it reliably, and the CDR3 follows TCRdb's listing. The chain couples TRBV7-8 to TRBJ2-5; TRBD1 was called by the table and not checked on the DNA. Germline-derived CDR1 and CDR2 are SGHVS and FQNEAQ. The CDR3 length equals 16 residues, ends included. This chain's CDR3 is CASSLADAGREETQNL.

The J gene is TRBJ1-5, the V gene TRBV7-2, with a possible D match to TRBD1 (6 bases). CDR1 and CDR2 from the germline V gene are SGHTA and FQGNSA. V lost 5 bases to trimming and J lost 3 bases, with 20 bases between them. The CDR3 contains 17 residues. The CDR3 sequence: CASSPSPGTSINQPQHF. CDR3 DNA sequence: TGTGCCAGCAGCCCGTCCCCCGGGACAAGCATCAATCAGCCCCAGCATTTT.

This chain connects TRBV28 to TRBJ1-6; D is undetermined. V lost 7 bases, J lost 5 bases, and 9 bases lay in between. Germline assignment: CDR1 MDHEN and CDR2 SYDVKM. CDR3 length equals 13 residues. CDR3 residues: CASTKRDNSPLHF. The CDR3 nucleotides read TGTGCCAGCACTAAGAGGGATAATTCACCCCTCCACTTT.

The gene calls are TRBV11-2 and TRBJ1-2; D is unresolved. V dropped 5 bases and J dropped 4 bases, with 11 bases sitting between them. Germline CDR1 SGHAT, CDR2 FQNNGV. This CDR3 spans 13 amino acids. This CDR3 reads CASSDPGLYGYTF. Written as DNA, the CDR3 is TGTGCCAGCAGCGATCCGGGCCTCTATGGCTACACCTTC.

This clonotype was observed many times. The rearrangement links TRBV28 to TRBJ1-5, with 10 bases aligning to TRBD1. With 3 bases clipped from V and 2 bases from J, the junction kept 7 bases outside the gene matches. Germline V gene data show CDR1 as MDHEN and CDR2 as SYDVKM. CDR3 length: 17 residues. CDR3 coding DNA: TGTGCCAGCAGTTTTCGCCCAGGACAGGGGGGCAATCAGCCCCAGCATTTT. Protein: CASSFRPGQGGNQPQHF.

This clonotype turned up a few times. This rearrangement joins TRBV28 to TRBJ1-2; TRBD1 aligns across 9 bases. Trimming removed 10 bases from V and 2 bases from J; junction bases left unmatched: 5. The CDR3 is 13 amino acids. Germline loops: CDR1 MDHEN, CDR2 SYDVKM. The DNA for the CDR3 is TGTGCCACCCGAGGACAGGGGAACTATGGCTACACCTTC. As protein: CATRGQGNYGYTF.

The rearrangement links TRBV7-2 to TRBJ2-5; D might be TRBD2 (5 bases). The V end lost 1 base, the J end lost 7 bases, and 10 bases lay between the germline ends. Per the germline V gene, CDR1 is SGHTA and CDR2 is FQGNSA. This CDR3 contains 13 residues. In DNA, the CDR3 is TGTGCCAGCAGCTTAGGAGGGAGTGGGACCCAGTACTTC. Encoded protein: CASSLGGSGTQYF.